This T cell receptor beta chain emerged from a study of shared clonotypes between healthy human individuals. Assay used: immunoSEQ multiplex PCR; TCRdb lists only in-frame clones, some missing. Of around 2.5 million clones in the sample, more than 85% are singletons; the top ten hold 0.36%. This TCR came from a man aged 18 to 35 in good health. Some clones in this sample may be carry-over from other donors' samples. Material for sequencing was naive CD4+ T cells from PBMCs. The subset was: CD45RA+ positively selected.

CDR3: CASSYGTGLYGYTF. CDR3 bases: TGTGCCAGCAGTTACGGGACAGGGCTGTATGGCTACACCTTC. This chain connects TRBV27 to TRBJ1-2; 9 bases align to TRBD1. The CDR3 contains 14 residues. Trimming at V came to 4 bases and at J to 5 bases, leaving 5 bases not matched to a gene. CDR1 and CDR2 from the germline V gene are MNHEY and SMNVEV (reference sequence).